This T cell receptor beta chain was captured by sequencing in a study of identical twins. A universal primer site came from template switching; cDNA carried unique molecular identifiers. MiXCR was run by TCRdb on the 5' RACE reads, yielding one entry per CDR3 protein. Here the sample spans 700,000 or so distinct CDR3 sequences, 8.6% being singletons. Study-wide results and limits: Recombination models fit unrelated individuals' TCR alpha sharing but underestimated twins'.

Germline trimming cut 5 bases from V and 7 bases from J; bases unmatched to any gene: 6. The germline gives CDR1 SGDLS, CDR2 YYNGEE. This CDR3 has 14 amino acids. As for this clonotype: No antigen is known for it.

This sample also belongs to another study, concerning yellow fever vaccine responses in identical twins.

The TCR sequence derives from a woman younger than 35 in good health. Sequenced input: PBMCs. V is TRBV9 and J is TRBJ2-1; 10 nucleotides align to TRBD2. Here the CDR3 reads CASRAGGGTNEQFF. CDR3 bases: TGTGCCAGCAGAGCGGGGGGGGGGACAAATGAGCAGTTCTTC.